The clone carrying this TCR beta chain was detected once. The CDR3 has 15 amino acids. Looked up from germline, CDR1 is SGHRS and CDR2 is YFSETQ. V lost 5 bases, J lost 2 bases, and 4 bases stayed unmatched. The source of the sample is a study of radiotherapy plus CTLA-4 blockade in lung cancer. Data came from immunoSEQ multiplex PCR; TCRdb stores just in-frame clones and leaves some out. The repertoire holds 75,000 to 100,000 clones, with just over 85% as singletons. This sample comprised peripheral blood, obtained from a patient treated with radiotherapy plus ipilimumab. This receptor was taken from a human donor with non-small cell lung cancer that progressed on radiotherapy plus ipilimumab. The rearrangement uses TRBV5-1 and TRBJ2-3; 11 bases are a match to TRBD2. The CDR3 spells CASRASGRNTDTQYF. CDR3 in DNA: TGCGCCAGCAGGGCTAGCGGGAGGAACACAGATACGCAGTATTTT.